The clone carrying this T cell receptor beta chain was detected only a few times. What it recognizes is unknown. At one end, the junction sequence differs from germline, possibly due to a read error. CDR1 and CDR2 from the germline V gene are ENHRY and SYGVKD. The CDR3 is 16 amino acids. Primed by a sample-barcoded 5' primer and a J-beta primer mix, a second PCR proceeded for roughly 6 to 12 cycles. TCRdb re-called the 5' RACE reads with MiXCR, one entry per CDR3 protein. The table lists roughly 550,000 distinct CDR3 sequences, more than 20% of them singletons, with around 10% in the top ten. Isolating PBMCs gave at least 6 million of these cells per sample. This specimen belongs to a study of blood T cells in healthy people across ages. The study, taken as a whole, reports: Higher diversity, along with more naive CD4+ cells, distinguished long-lived donors from aged donors. Measured against age, TCR beta diversity per million T cells decreased in a roughly linear manner.

These sequences were also reported in another study, on T cells of mothers and their children. This second study notes: When mothers and children were related, their normalized repertoire overlap, which was always slightly higher, did not differ significantly from that of unrelated pairs.

This chain joins TRBV10-3 and TRBJ2-2; 7 bases are a match to TRBD1. The receptor's source is a boy aged 5 to 17 in good health. The sequenced sample consisted of blood. The CDR3 sequence is CVISESTGSNTGELFF. CDR3 bases: TGTGTCATCAGTGAGTCGACAGGGTCGAACACCGGGGAGCTGTTTTTT.